One sample yielded the 17 T cell receptor beta chains listed below, sequenced in a study of cytomegalovirus exposure and HLA in healthy donors. The PCR was carried out with 60 Vbeta primers and 13 Jbeta primers. Sequencing was performed with immunoSEQ multiplex PCR; in TCRdb, only in-frame clones are kept and a portion is missing. The profile shows about 180,000 clones, about 81% of them singletons. Material: PBMCs. Source of these receptors: a woman younger than 45 in good health and CMV-seronegative.

The chain employs TRBV28 and TRBJ2-3; TRBD1 matches 8 bases. This CDR3 contains 15 residues. Trimming removed 6 bases from V and 3 bases from J; junction bases left unmatched: 8. Germline CDR1 reads MDHEN; CDR2 reads SYDVKM. The CDR3 DNA is TGTGCCAGCAGCCCTTTTCGGACAGGGACAGATACGCAGTATTTT. This encodes CASSPFRTGTDTQYF.

This clone was seen more than once but under ten times. The chain is built from TRBV7-9 and TRBJ2-2; maybe TRBD2 (6 bases). There are 12 residues in the CDR3. In germline, CDR1 is SEHNR, CDR2 FQNEAQ (reference sequence). V was trimmed by 8 bases and J by 11 bases, leaving 15 bases between them. CDR3 region: CASLTRELELFF. Written as DNA, the CDR3 is TGTGCCAGCCTAACACGGGAGCTAGAGCTGTTTTTT.

This clone was recorded a few times. The genes are TRBV7-2 and TRBJ2-2, with unresolved D. CDR1 and CDR2 from the germline V gene are SGHTA and FQGNSA. Trimming removed 4 bases from V and 6 bases from J, with 6 bases in between. The CDR3 sequence is 12 residues long. This CDR3 is CASSSLAGELFF. CDR3 nucleotides: TGTGCCAGCAGCTCCCTTGCCGGGGAGCTGTTTTTT.

This clone is a singleton in its sample. The chain has TRBV6-1 and TRBJ2-7; TRBD2 matches 7 bases. Germline-derived CDR1 and CDR2 are MNHNS and SASEGT. V gave up 6 bases and J gave up 2 bases; unmatched junction bases: 7. There are 14 residues in the CDR3. The CDR3 spells CASSPGGGPYEQYF. In DNA form, the CDR3 reads TGTGCCAGCAGCCCAGGCGGGGGACCCTACGAGCAGTACTTC.

The chain joins TRBV6-1 to TRBJ2-7; 14 bases map to TRBD2. The CDR3 is made up of 15 amino acids. The V and J ends lost 6 bases and 3 bases, in that order; junction bases with no gene match: 4. Germline V gene sequence: CDR1 MNHNS, CDR2 SASEGT. CDR3 DNA sequence: TGTGCCAGCAGGACCGGGACTAGCGGGGGCTACGAGCAGTACTTC. Amino acid sequence: CASRTGTSGGYEQYF.

This chain connects TRBV28 to TRBJ2-2, with 12 bases aligning to TRBD1. The CDR3 spans 16 residues. After removal of 2 bases from V and 3 bases from J, the junction contained 1 base not matched to a gene. The germline V gene encodes CDR1 MDHEN and CDR2 SYDVKM. The CDR3 nucleotides are TGTGCCAGCAGTTTAGGGACAGGGGGCGACACCGGGGAGCTGTTTTTT. Translated: CASSLGTGGDTGELFF.

The V call is TRBV6-6, the J call TRBJ2-4; no clear D. Trimming stripped 9 bases from V and 7 bases from J, with 13 bases between. Germline CDR1 reads MNHNY; CDR2 reads SVGAGI (reference sequence). This CDR3 has 12 residues. CDR3 loop: CASLGSRNIQYF. The CDR3 nucleotides are TGTGCCAGTCTAGGCTCTCGTAACATTCAGTACTTC.

The gene calls are TRBV4-1 and TRBJ2-3; TRBD2 agrees at 8 bases. In germline, CDR1 is MGHRA, CDR2 YSYEKL. CDR3 size: 15 residues. Germline trimming cut 6 bases from V and 3 bases from J; bases unmatched to any gene: 8. CDR3 protein: CASRRTGLETDTQYF. In nucleotides, the CDR3 is TGCGCCAGCAGACGTACGGGACTAGAGACAGATACGCAGTATTTT.

This chain joins TRBV28 and TRBJ2-2; 11 bases align to TRBD2. The germline gives CDR1 MDHEN, CDR2 SYDVKM. V shed 6 bases and J 6 bases; nucleotides not matched to a gene: 6. The CDR3 totals 15 residues. The CDR3 is CASRSTSGGPGELFF. The CDR3 nucleotides are TGTGCCAGCAGAAGCACTAGCGGGGGTCCCGGGGAGCTGTTTTTT.

This clone showed up just a few times. This chain connects TRBV10-1 to TRBJ2-3; TRBD2 matches at 12 bases. The CDR3 spans 23 residues. With V trimmed by 6 bases and J by 0 bases, 25 bases remained unmatched. Germline V CDR1 and CDR2: WNHNN, SYGVQD (reference sequence). CDR3 coding DNA: TGCGCCAGCAGGGGGATACCTCCCCTAGCGGGGGGGTTCATCCCCTCTAGCACAGATACGCAGTATTTT. Its translation is CASRGIPPLAGGFIPSSTDTQYF.

V gene TRBV5-6 combines with J gene TRBJ2-5, with TRBD1 identical over 7 bases. V shed 1 base, J shed 5 bases, and the junction held 8 bases outside the gene matches. Germline assignment: CDR1 SGHDT and CDR2 YYEEEE. The CDR3 spans 15 residues. CDR3 region: CASSLRQGVGETQYF. The CDR3 bases are TGTGCCAGCAGCTTGCGACAGGGTGTTGGGGAGACCCAGTACTTC.

V is TRBV19 and J is TRBJ2-3; 12 bases fit TRBD2. The CDR3 length is 16 residues. CDR1 is LNHDA, CDR2 SQIVND, per germline (reference sequence). The ends lost 5 bases at V and 2 bases at J; junction bases unmatched: 5. The chain's CDR3 is CASSQLAGGYTDTQYF. CDR3 coding DNA: TGTGCCAGTAGTCAACTAGCGGGGGGTTACACAGATACGCAGTATTTT.

The chain carries TRBV6-5 and TRBJ2-7; 7 nucleotides line up with TRBD2. CDR1 and CDR2 from the germline V gene are MNHEY and SVGAGI. This CDR3 comprises 11 residues. V gave up 10 bases and J gave up 6 bases; unmatched junction bases: 6. The CDR3 region is CATISGTEQYF. The DNA for the CDR3 is TGTGCCACAATCAGCGGGACCGAGCAGTACTTC.

The chain joins TRBV5-4 to TRBJ2-1; 10 bases line up with TRBD2. This CDR3 is built from 15 residues. After removal of 4 bases from V and 8 bases from J, the junction contained 9 bases not matched to a gene. Germline loops: CDR1 SGHNT, CDR2 YYREEE (reference sequence). The CDR3 loop reads CASSLGLAEAYEQFF. DNA for the CDR3: TGTGCCAGCAGCCTTGGACTAGCGGAAGCTTATGAGCAGTTCTTC.

This chain joins TRBV5-1 and TRBJ1-2; 7 positions match TRBD1. V lost 7 bases and J lost 2; bases outside the gene matches: 5. The CDR3 totals 13 residues. Germline V gene lookup returns CDR1 SGHRS and CDR2 YFSETQ. DNA of the CDR3: TGCGCCAGCGGCTCGGGACAGAACTATGGCTACACCTTC. Its translation: CASGSGQNYGYTF. The variable domain in full, with the rest retrieved from reference TRBV5-1 and TRBJ1-2, is KAGVTQTPRYLIKTRGQQVTLSCSPISGHRSVSWYQQTPGQGLQFLFEYFSETQRNKGNFPGRFSGRQFSNSRSEMNVSTLELGDSALYLCASGSGQNYGYTFGSGTRLTVV.

This chain joins TRBV7-2 and TRBJ2-6; weak D call: TRBD1 (6 bases). The CDR3 covers 16 residues. V lost 2 bases to trimming and J lost 0 bases, with 8 bases between them. The germline V gene has CDR1 SGHTA and CDR2 FQGNSA. The CDR3: CASSLSGVSGANVLTF. The DNA of the CDR3 is TGTGCCAGCAGCTTATCAGGGGTCTCTGGGGCCAACGTCCTGACTTTC.

The V gene is TRBV30, the J gene TRBJ2-7; maybe TRBD1 (6 bases). Germline CDR1 is GTSNPN and CDR2 is SVGIG (reference sequence). Trimming stripped 0 bases from V and 2 bases from J, with 14 bases between. This CDR3 contains 15 residues. CDR3 residues: CAWSVWGRSTYEQYF. The CDR3 nucleotides read TGTGCCTGGAGTGTCTGGGGGCGGTCAACCTACGAGCAGTACTTC.